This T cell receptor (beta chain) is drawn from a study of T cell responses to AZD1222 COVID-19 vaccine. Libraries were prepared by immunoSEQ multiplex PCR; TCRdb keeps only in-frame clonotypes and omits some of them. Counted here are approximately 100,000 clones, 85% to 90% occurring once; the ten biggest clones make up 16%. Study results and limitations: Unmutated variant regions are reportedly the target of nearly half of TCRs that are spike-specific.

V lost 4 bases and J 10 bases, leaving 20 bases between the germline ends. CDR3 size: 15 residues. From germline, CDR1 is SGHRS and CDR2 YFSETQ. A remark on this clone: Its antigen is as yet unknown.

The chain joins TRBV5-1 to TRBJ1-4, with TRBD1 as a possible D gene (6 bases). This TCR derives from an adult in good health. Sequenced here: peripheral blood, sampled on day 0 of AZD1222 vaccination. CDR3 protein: CASSGGRSVPTKLFF. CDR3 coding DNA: TGCGCCAGCAGCGGGGGGCGATCAGTGCCCACAAAACTGTTTTTT.